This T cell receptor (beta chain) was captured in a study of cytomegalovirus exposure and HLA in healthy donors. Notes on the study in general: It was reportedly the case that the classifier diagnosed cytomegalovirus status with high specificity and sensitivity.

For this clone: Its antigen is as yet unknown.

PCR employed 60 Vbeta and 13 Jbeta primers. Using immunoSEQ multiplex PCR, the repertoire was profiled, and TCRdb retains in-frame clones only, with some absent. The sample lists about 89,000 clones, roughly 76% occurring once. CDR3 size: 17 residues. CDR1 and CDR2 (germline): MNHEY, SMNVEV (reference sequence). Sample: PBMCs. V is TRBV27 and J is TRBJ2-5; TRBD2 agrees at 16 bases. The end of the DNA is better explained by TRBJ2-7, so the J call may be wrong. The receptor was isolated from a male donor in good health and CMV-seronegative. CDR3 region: CASSPGLAGGPGGEQYF. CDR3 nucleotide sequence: TGTGCCAGCAGTCCGGGACTAGCGGGAGGGCCAGGCGGCGAGCAGTACTTC.